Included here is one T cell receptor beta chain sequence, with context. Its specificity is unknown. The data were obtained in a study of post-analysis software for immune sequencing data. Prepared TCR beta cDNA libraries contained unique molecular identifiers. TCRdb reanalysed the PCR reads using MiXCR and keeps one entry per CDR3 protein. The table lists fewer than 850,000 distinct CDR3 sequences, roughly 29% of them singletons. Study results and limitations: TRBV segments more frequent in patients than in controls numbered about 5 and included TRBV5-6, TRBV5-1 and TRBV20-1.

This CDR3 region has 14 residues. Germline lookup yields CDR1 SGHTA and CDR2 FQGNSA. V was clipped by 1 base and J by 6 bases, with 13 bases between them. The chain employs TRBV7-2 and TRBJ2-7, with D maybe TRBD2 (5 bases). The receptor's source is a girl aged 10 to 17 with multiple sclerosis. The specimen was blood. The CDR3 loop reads CASSLGGNLLEQYF. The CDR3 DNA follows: TGTGCCAGCAGCTTAGGAGGGAATCTGCTCGAGCAGTACTTC.